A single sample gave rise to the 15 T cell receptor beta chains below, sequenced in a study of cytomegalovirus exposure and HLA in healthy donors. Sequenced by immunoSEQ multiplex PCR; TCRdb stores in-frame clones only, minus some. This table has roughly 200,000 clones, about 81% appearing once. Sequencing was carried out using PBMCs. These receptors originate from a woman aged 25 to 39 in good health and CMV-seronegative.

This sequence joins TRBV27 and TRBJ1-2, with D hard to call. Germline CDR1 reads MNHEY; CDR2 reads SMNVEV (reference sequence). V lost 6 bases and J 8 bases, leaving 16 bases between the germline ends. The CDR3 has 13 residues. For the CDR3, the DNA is TGTGCCAGCAGGTTAGCCGCCGCGGGGGGCTACACCTTC. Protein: CASRLAAAGGYTF.

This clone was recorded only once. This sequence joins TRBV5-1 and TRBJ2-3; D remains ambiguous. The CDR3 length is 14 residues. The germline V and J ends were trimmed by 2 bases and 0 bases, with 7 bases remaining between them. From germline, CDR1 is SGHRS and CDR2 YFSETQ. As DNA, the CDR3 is TGCGCCAGCAGCTTAGAGGTTAGCACAGATACGCAGTATTTT. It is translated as CASSLEVSTDTQYF.

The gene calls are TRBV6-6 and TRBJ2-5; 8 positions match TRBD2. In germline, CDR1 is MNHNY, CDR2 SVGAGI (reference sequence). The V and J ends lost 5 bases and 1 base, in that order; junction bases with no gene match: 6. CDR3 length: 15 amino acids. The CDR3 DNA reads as TGTGCCAGCAGTCCCCGGGGGGGGTTCCAAGAGACCCAGTACTTC. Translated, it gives CASSPRGGFQETQYF.

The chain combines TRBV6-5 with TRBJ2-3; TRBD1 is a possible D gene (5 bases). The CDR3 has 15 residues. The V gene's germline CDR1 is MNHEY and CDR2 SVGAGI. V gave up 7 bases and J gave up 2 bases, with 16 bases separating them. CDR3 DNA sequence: TGTGCCAGCAATCAGGGATCCACGTACACAGATACGCAGTATTTT. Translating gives CASNQGSTYTDTQYF.

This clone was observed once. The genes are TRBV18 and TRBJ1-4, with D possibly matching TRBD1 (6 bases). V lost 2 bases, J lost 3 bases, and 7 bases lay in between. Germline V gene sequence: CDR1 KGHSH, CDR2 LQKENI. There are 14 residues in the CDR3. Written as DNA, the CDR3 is TGTGCCAGCTCACCAGAGGGGGCTAATGAAAAACTGTTTTTT. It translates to CASSPEGANEKLFF.

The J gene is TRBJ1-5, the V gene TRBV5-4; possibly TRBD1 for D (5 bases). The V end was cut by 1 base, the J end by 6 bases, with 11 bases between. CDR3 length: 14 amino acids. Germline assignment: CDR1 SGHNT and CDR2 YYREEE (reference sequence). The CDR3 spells CASSLFGTGQPQHF. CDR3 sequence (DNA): TGTGCCAGCAGCTTGTTCGGGACTGGTCAGCCCCAGCATTTT.

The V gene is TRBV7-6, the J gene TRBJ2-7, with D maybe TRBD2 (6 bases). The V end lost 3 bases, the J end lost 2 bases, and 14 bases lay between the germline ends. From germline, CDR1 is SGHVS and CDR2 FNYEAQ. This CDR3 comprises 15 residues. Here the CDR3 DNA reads TGTGCCAGCAGCTTGGAGGGGCCGGATCCCTACGAGCAGTACTTC. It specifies CASSLEGPDPYEQYF.

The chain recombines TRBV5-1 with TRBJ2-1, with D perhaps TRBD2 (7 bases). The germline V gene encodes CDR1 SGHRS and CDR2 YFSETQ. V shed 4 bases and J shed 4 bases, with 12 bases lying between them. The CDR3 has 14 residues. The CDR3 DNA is TGCGCCAGCAGCGAAGGGGGGGTATACAATGAGCAGTTCTTC. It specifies CASSEGGVYNEQFF.

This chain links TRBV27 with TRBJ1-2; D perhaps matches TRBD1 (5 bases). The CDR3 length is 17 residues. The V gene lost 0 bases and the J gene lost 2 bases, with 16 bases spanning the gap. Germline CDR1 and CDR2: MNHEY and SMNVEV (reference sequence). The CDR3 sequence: CASSLSGRAEGNYGYTF. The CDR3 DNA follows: TGTGCCAGCAGTTTATCCGGCAGGGCGGAGGGAAACTATGGCTACACCTTC.

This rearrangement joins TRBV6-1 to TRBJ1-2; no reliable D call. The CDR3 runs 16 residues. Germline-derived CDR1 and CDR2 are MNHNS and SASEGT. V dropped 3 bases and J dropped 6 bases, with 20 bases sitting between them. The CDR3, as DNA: TGTGCCAGCAGTGAGAAGGGAGGGATATCCCCTCATGGCTACACCTTC. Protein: CASSEKGGISPHGYTF.

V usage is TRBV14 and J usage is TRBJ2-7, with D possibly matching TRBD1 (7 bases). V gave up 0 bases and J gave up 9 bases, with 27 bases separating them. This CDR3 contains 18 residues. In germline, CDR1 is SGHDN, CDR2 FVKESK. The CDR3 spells CASSQEPRGRLPDFGQYF. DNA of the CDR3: TGTGCCAGCAGCCAAGAACCCAGGGGGAGGCTCCCGGATTTCGGGCAGTACTTC. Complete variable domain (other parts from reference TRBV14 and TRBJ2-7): EAGVTQFPSHSVIEKGQTVTLRCDPISGHDNLYWYRRVMGKEIKFLLHFVKESKQDESGMPNNRFLAERTGGTYSTLKVQPAELEDSGVYFCASSQEPRGRLPDFGQYFGPGTRLTVT.

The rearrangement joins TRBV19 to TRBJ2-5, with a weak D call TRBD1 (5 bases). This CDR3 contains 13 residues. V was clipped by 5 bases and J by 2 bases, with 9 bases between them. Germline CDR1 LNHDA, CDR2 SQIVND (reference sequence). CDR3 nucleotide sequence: TGTGCCAGTAGTCGGAACAGGCAAGAGACCCAGTACTTC. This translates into CASSRNRQETQYF. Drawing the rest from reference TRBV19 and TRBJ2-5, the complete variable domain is DGGITQSPKYLFRKEGQNVTLSCEQNLNHDAMYWYRQDPGQGLRLIYYSQIVNDFQKGDIAEGYSVSREKKESFPLTVTSAQKNPTAFYLCASSRNRQETQYFGPGTRLLVL.

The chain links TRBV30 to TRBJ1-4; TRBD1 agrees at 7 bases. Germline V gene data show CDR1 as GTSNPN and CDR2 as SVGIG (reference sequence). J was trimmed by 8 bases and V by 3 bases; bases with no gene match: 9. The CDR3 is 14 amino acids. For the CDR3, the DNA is TGTGCCTGGAGATCCACAGGGGCAAAAGAAAAACTGTTTTTT. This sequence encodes CAWRSTGAKEKLFF.

The CDR3 reads CATLQWGLVDGYTF. The DNA of the CDR3 is TGTGCCACCCTACAGTGGGGGCTAGTCGATGGCTACACCTTC. The gene calls are TRBV28 and TRBJ1-2; TRBD1 might be the D (6 bases). Germline V gene lookup returns CDR1 MDHEN and CDR2 SYDVKM. The V end was cut by 10 bases, the J end by 6 bases, with 21 bases between. This CDR3 region has 14 residues.

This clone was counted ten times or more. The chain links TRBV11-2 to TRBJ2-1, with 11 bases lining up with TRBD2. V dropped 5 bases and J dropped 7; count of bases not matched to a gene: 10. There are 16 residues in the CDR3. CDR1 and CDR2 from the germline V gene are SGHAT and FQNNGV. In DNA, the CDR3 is TGTGCCAGCAGCACGAGGACTAGCGGGTTCGGAAATGAGCAGTTCTTC. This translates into CASSTRTSGFGNEQFF.